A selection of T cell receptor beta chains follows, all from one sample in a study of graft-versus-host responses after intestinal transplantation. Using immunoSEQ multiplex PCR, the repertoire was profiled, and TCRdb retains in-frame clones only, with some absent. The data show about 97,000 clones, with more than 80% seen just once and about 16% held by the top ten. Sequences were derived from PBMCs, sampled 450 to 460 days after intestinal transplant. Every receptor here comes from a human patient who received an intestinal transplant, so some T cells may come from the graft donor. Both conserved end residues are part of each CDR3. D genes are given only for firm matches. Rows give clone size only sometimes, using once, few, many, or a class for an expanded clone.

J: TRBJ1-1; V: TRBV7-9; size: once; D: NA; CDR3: CASSSLLEAFF; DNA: TGTGCCAGCAGTTCGCTCCTTGAAGCTTTCTTT
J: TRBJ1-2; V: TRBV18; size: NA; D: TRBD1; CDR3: CASAPDREDYGYTF; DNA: TGTGCCAGCGCGCCGGACAGGGAAGACTATGGCTACACCTTC
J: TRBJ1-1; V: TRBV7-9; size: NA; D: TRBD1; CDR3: CASSFGNRGRNTEAFF; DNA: TGTGCCAGCAGCTTCGGAAACAGGGGAAGGAACACTGAAGCTTTCTTT
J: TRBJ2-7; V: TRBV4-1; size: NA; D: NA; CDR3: CASSQDWSYEQYF; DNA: TGCGCCAGCAGCCAAGATTGGTCCTACGAGCAGTACTTC
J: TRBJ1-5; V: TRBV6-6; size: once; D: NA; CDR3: CASSYPGQPQHF; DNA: TGTGCCAGCAGTTACCCAGGGCAGCCCCAGCATTTT
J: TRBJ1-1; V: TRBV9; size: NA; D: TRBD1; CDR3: CASSDGTGRVDF; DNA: TGTGCCAGCAGCGACGGGACAGGGAGGGTGGACTTT
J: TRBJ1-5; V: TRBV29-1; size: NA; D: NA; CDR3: CSVGGGGQPQHF; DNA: TGCAGCGTTGGGGGGGGCGGGCAGCCCCAGCATTTT
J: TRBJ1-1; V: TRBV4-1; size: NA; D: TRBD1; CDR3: CASQGVSAEAFF; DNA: TGCGCCAGCCAGGGGGTAAGCGCTGAAGCTTTCTTT
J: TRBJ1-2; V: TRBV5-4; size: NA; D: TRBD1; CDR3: CASSPVQGGLNYGYTF; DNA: TGTGCCAGCAGCCCCGTTCAGGGGGGCCTGAACTATGGCTACACCTTC
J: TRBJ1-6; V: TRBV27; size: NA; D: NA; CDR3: CASTSTGGINSPLHF; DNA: TGTGCCAGCACCTCCACGGGGGGTATTAATTCACCCCTCCACTTT
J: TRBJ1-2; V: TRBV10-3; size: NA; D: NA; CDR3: CAISESGVYGYTF; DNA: TGTGCCATCAGTGAGTCGGGGGTATATGGCTACACCTTC
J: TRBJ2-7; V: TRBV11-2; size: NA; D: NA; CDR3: CASSSDTTSFPYEQYF; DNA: TGTGCCAGCAGCTCGGACACGACTAGTTTCCCCTACGAGCAGTACTTC
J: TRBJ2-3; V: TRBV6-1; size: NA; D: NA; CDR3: CASSEVGDTQYF; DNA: TGTGCCAGCAGTGAAGTGGGAGATACGCAGTATTTT
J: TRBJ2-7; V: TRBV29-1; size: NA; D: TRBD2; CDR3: CSGGTSSEQYF; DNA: TGCAGCGGGGGGACTAGTTCCGAGCAGTACTTC
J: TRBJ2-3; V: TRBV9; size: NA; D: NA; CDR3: CASSDSYTIGGPDTQYF; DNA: TGTGCCAGCAGCGACTCATATACAATAGGAGGGCCAGATACGCAGTATTTT
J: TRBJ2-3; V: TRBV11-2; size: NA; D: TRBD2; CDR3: CASSSPGGPVDTQYF; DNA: TGTGCCAGCAGCTCCCCGGGGGGGCCGGTGGATACGCAGTATTTT
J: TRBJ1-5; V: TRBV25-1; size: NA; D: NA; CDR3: CASSEWGQPQHF; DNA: TGTGCCAGCAGTGAATGGGGTCAGCCCCAGCATTTT
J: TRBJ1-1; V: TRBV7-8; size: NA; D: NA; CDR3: CASSSRTVLNTEAFF; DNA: TGTGCCAGCAGCTCCCGGACGGTATTGAACACTGAAGCTTTCTTT
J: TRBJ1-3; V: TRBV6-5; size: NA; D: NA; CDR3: CASSGGRSSGNTIYF; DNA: TGTGCCAGCAGCGGGGGGCGAAGCTCTGGAAACACCATATATTTT
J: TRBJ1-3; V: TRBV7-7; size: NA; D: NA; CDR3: CASSPGPPGDGNTIYF; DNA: TGTGCTAGCAGCCCCGGCCCCCCGGGGGACGGAAACACCATATATTTT
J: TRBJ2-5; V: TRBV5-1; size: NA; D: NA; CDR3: CASSLEQGQETQYF; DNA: TGCGCCAGCAGCTTGGAGCAGGGTCAGGAGACCCAGTACTTC
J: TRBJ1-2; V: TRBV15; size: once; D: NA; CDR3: CATSREGNYGYTF; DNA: TGTGCCACCAGCAGAGAGGGGAACTATGGCTACACCTTC
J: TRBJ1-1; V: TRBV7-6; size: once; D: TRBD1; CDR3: CASSRASGTGGVGTEAFF; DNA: TGTGCCAGCAGCCGCGCCTCCGGGACAGGGGGCGTCGGTACTGAAGCTTTCTTT
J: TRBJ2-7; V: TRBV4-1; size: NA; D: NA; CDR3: CASSLETSYEQYF; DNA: TGCGCCAGCAGCCTGGAGACTAGCTACGAGCAGTACTTC
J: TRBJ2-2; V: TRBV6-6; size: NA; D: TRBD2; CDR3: CAMGLAATGELFF; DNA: TGTGCCATGGGACTAGCGGCGACCGGGGAGCTGTTTTTT
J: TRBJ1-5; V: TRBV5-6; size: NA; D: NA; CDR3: CASSLGRSGENQPQHF; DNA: TGTGCCAGCAGCTTGGGCAGGTCTGGGGAAAATCAGCCCCAGCATTTT
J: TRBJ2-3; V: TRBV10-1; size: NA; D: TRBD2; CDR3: CASGSGGEADTQYF; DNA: TGCGCCAGCGGTAGCGGGGGGGAGGCAGATACGCAGTATTTT
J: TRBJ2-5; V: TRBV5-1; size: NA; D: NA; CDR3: CASSFTPQETQYF; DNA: TGCGCCAGCAGCTTTACTCCCCAAGAGACCCAGTACTTC
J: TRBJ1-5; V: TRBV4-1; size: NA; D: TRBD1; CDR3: CASSQGTGPNQPQHF; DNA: TGCGCCAGCAGCCAAGGGACAGGCCCCAATCAGCCCCAGCATTTT
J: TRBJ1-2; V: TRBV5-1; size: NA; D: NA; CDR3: CASSLAIDGGPPPRGYTF; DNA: TGCGCCAGCAGCTTGGCTATAGATGGGGGCCCCCCTCCTAGGGGCTACACCTTC
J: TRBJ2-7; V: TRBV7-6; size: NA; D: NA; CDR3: CASSIREGVEQYF; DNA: TGTGCCAGCAGCATCAGGGAGGGGGTCGAGCAGTACTTC
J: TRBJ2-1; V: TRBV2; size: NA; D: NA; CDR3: CASRRGFGDEQFF; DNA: TGTGCCAGCCGACGGGGGTTCGGGGATGAGCAGTTCTTC
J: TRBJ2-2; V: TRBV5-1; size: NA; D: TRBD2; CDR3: CASSWAGTTNTGELFF; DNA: TGCGCCAGCAGCTGGGCCGGGACTACGAACACCGGGGAGCTGTTTTTT
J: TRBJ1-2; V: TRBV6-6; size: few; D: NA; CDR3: CASSQQVNYGYTF; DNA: TGTGCCAGCAGTCAACAGGTTAACTATGGCTACACCTTC
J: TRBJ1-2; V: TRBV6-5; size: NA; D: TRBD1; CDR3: CASSRGQSDGYTF; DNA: TGTGCCAGCAGCAGGGGACAGTCGGATGGCTACACCTTC
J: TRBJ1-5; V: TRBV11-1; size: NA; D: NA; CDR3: CASSPTGAGNQPQHF; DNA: TGTGCCAGCAGCCCCACAGGAGCTGGAAATCAGCCCCAGCATTTT
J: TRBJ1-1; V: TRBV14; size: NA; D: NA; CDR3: CASSQSGANTEAFF; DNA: TGTGCCAGCAGCCAATCTGGAGCAAACACTGAAGCTTTCTTT
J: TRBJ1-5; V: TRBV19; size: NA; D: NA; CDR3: CASSISALGAGKNQPQHF; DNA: TGTGCCAGTAGTATATCCGCGCTGGGGGCAGGGAAAAATCAGCCCCAGCATTTT
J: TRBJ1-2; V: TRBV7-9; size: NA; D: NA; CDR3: CASSLALRSPAEGYTF; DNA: TGTGCCAGCAGCTTAGCGCTGAGGTCCCCCGCGGAGGGCTACACCTTC
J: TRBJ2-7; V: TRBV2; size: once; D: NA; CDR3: CASSPLQGETYEQYF; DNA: TGTGCCAGCAGCCCGTTACAGGGTGAGACTTACGAGCAGTACTTC
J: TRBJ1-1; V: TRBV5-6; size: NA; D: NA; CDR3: CASSLVGSTEAFF; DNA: TGTGCCAGCAGCTTGGTGGGGAGCACTGAAGCTTTCTTT
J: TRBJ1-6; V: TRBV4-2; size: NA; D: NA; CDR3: CASSPGIRTDNSPLHF; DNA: TGTGCCAGCAGCCCGGGAATCAGGACAGATAATTCACCCCTCCACTTT